This T cell receptor (beta chain) was found in a study of Ad26.COV2.S vaccination and SARS-CoV-2 variants. The treatment was: about 20 received Ad26.COV2.S at low or high dose, single or two shots; several received placebo; per-sample allocation not given. Repertoires come from day 63 after the first vaccine or placebo injection. Sequencing was performed with immunoSEQ multiplex PCR; in TCRdb, only in-frame clones are kept and a portion is missing. The data contain hundreds of thousands of clones, 87% of them singletons. This clone was seen just once. Germline V gene lookup returns CDR1 LNHNV and CDR2 YYDKDF (reference sequence). The CDR3 runs 14 residues. V lost 1 base, J lost 4 bases, and 3 bases stayed unmatched.

Here the sequenced sample was peripheral blood, taken in a trial of Ad26.COV2.S vaccine versus placebo. The genes are TRBV15 and TRBJ2-5; 7 nucleotides line up with TRBD2. The clonotype was recovered from a person between 18 and 65 years old who received the Ad26.COV2.S COVID-19 vaccine or a placebo. In DNA form, the CDR3 reads TGTGCCACCAGCAGAGGCCCGGGAGGAGAGACCCAGTACTTC. Its protein is CATSRGPGGETQYF.